This T cell receptor (beta chain) is drawn from a study of T cell responses to AZD1222 COVID-19 vaccine. Study-level results: Following two doses of AZD1222, Spike-specific TCR breadth and depth rose. Only a handful of AZD1222 recipients tested seropositive at baseline.

The CDR3 consists of 13 residues. V was clipped by 0 bases and J by 3 bases, with 6 bases between them. Germline loops: CDR1 SGHRS, CDR2 YFSETQ. Only in-frame clones appear in the TCRdb table, and some are missing; sequencing was by immunoSEQ multiplex PCR. This table holds fewer than 200,000 clones, 70% to 90% found once. In the case of this clone: The antigen is unknown.

This sequence originates from an adult who received the AZD1222 COVID-19 vaccine. V usage is TRBV5-1 and J usage is TRBJ1-1; D gene uncertain. The material was peripheral blood, obtained 28 days after the second AZD1222 dose. CDR3 bases: TGCGCCAGCAGCTTGGAGCAGTACACTGAAGCTTTCTTT. Translation gives CASSLEQYTEAFF.